The clone carrying this T cell receptor beta chain was found a few times. The data derive from a study of blood T cell repertoires in COVID-19. Study in general: Donors in the United States, Italy and Spain gave samples during acute or convalescent COVID-19. From T cells, B-cell-depleted T cells, or PBMCs came the material, which was cDNA or gDNA.

CDR1 and CDR2 from the germline V gene are LNHDA and SQIVND (reference sequence). This CDR3 spans 13 amino acids. V shed 6 bases and J 7 bases; nucleotides not matched to a gene: 5. Sequenced by immunoSEQ multiplex PCR; TCRdb stores in-frame clones only, minus some. This sample has roughly 100,000 clones, with roughly 82% found just once. This TCR was sampled from a man at least 80 years old with acute or convalescent COVID-19. The sequenced material came from peripheral blood. V usage is TRBV19 and J usage is TRBJ1-5; 8 positions match TRBD1. CDR3 DNA sequence: TGTGCCAGTAGGGAGACAGGGGAACAGCCCCAGCATTTT. This sequence encodes CASRETGEQPQHF.